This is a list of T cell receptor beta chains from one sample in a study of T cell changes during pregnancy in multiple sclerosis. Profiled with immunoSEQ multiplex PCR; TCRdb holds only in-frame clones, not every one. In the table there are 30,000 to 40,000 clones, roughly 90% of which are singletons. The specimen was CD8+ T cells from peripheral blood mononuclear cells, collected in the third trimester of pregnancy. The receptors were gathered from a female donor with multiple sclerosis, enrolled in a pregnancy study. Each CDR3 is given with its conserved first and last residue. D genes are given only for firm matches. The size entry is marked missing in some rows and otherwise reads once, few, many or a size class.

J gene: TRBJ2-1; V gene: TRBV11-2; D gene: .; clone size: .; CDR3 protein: CASSLGGYYNEQFF; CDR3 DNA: TGTGCCAGCAGCCTAGGAGGGTACTACAATGAGCAGTTCTTC
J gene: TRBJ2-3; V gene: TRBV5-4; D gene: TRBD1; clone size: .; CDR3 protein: CASSSADRGLTDTQYF; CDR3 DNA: TGTGCCAGCAGCTCCGCGGACAGGGGCCTCACAGATACGCAGTATTTT
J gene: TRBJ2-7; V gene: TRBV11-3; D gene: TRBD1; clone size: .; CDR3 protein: CASSLTGTGDEQYF; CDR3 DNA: TGTGCCAGCAGCTTAACCGGGACAGGGGACGAGCAGTACTTC
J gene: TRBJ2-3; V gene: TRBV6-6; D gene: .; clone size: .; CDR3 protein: CASSYSEQGTTDTQYF; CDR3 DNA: TGTGCCAGCAGTTACTCGGAACAGGGCACGACAGATACGCAGTATTTT
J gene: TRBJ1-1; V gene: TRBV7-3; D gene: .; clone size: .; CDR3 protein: CASSPQGNMNTEAFF; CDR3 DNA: TGTGCCAGCAGCCCACAGGGCAACATGAACACTGAAGCTTTCTTT
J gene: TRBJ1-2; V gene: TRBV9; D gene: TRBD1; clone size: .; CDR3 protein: CASSAGTEYTF; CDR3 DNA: TGTGCCAGCAGCGCGGGGACAGAATACACCTTC
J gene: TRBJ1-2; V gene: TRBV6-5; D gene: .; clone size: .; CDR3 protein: CASSRLQGSDYTF; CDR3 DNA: TGTGCCAGCAGTCGACTACAAGGGAGTGATTACACCTTC
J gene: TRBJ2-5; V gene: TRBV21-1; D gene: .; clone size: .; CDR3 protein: CASSKQNRGRETQYF; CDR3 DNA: TGTGCCAGCAGCAAGCAGAACAGGGGGCGGGAGACCCAGTACTTC
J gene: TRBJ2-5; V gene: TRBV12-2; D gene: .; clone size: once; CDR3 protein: CASRLVAGSVAETQYF; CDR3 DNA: TGTGCAAGTCGCTTGGTTGCAGGGTCGGTAGCAGAGACCCAGTACTTC
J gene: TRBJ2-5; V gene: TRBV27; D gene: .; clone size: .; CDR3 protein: CASSPNPGTQYF; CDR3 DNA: TGTGCCAGCAGTCCCAATCCCGGGACCCAGTACTTC
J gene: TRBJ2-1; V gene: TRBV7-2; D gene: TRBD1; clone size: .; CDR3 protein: CASSITGGFGDEQFF; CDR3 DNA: TGTGCCAGCAGCATAACAGGGGGATTCGGGGATGAGCAGTTCTTC
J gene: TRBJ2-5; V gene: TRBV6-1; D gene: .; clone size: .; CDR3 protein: CASSEAKGGGVETQYF; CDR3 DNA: TGTGCCAGCAGTGAAGCTAAGGGGGGAGGGGTAGAGACCCAGTACTTC
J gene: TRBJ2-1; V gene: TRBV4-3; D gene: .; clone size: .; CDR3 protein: CASSQDWASSYNEQFF; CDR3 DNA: TGCGCCAGCAGCCAAGATTGGGCCTCCTCCTACAATGAGCAGTTCTTC
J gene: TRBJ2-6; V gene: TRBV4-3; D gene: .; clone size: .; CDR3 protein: CASSQVVSSSEANVLTF; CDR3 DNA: TGCGCCAGCAGCCAAGTCGTGAGCTCGTCTGAGGCCAACGTCCTGACTTTC